Shown below are 30 T cell receptor beta chains from a single sample sequenced in a study of shared clonotypes between healthy human individuals. Here immunoSEQ multiplex PCR was the method, and the copy in TCRdb shows in-frame clones only, minus some. The top ten hold around 1.8% of the sample, which has over 2,000,000 clones, roughly 93% seen once. Naive CD8 cells lacked CD45RO, underwent positive selection for CCR7 and left out terminally differentiated effector memory CD45RA+ cells. What was sequenced was naive CD8+ T cells from PBMCs. These receptor sequences come from a man aged 18-30 years in good health. Some clones in this sample may be carry-over from other donors' samples.

The chain recombines TRBV11-2 with TRBJ2-5; the D is unclear. Per the germline V gene, CDR1 is SGHAT and CDR2 is FQNNGV. V lost 5 bases to trimming and J lost 3 bases, with 4 bases between them. The CDR3 has 11 residues. Here the CDR3 reads CASSTKETQYF. The CDR3 DNA reads TGTGCCAGCAGCACTAAAGAGACCCAGTACTTC.

J is TRBJ2-1 and V is TRBV2; D is unresolved. V shed 11 bases and J shed 0 bases, with 14 bases lying between them. From germline, CDR1 is SNHLY and CDR2 FYNNEI. The CDR3 is 14 amino acids. For the CDR3, the DNA is TGTGCCCGCGGCCGGATGTCCTCCTACAATGAGCAGTTCTTC. Translation: CARGRMSSYNEQFF. The full variable domain, rest sourced from reference TRBV2 and TRBJ2-1, is EPEVTQTPSHQVTQMGQEVILRCVPISNHLYFYWYRQILGQKVEFLVSFYNNEISEKSEIFDDQFSVERPDGSNFTLKIRSTKLEDSAMYFCARGRMSSYNEQFFGPGTRLTVL.

This clone has only a few counts. The chain carries TRBV19 and TRBJ2-7; the D gene is possibly TRBD1 (6 bases). With 5 bases removed from V and 3 bases from J, the gap between germline ends came to 14 bases. Germline loops: CDR1 LNHDA, CDR2 SQIVND (reference sequence). The CDR3 runs to 14 residues. The CDR3 DNA reads TGTGCCAGTAGTCGACGGGACACCTTCTACGAGCAGTACTTC. Residues: CASSRRDTFYEQYF.

This chain uses TRBV6-6 with TRBJ1-1, with TRBD1 identical over 7 bases. This CDR3 spans 16 amino acids. V was pared by 5 bases and J by 0 bases, with 9 bases of the junction left unmatched. Germline V gene lookup returns CDR1 MNHNY and CDR2 SVGAGI (reference sequence). DNA of the CDR3: TGTGCCAGCAGTACCCGGGACAGCACAATGAACACTGAAGCTTTCTTT. Amino acid sequence: CASSTRDSTMNTEAFF.

The rearrangement links TRBV30 to TRBJ1-2, with D unresolved. The CDR3 totals 15 residues. CDR1 and CDR2 (germline): GTSNPN, SVGIG (reference sequence). Trimming pared 0 bases from V and 0 bases from J, leaving 11 bases between. CDR3 protein: CAWSVRVGANYGYTF. The CDR3 DNA is TGTGCCTGGAGTGTACGGGTCGGAGCTAACTATGGCTACACCTTC. Filled out from reference TRBV30 and TRBJ1-2, the complete variable domain reads SQTIHQWPATLVQPVGSPLSLECTVEGTSNPNLYWYRQAAGRGLQLLFYSVGIGQISSEVPQNLSASRPQDRQFILSSKKLLLSDSGFYLCAWSVRVGANYGYTFGSGTRLTVV.

V usage is TRBV30 and J usage is TRBJ2-7; TRBD2 is a possible D gene (5 bases). V shed 0 bases and J shed 2 bases, with 11 bases lying between them. CDR1 and CDR2 (germline): GTSNPN, SVGIG (reference sequence). The CDR3 spans 14 residues. CDR3 protein: CAWSVGVFPYEQYF. The CDR3 coding sequence is TGTGCCTGGAGTGTCGGGGTTTTCCCCTACGAGCAGTACTTC.

Comment on this clone: Other DNA sequences in the same sample also yield this CDR3. This chain joins TRBV11-2 and TRBJ2-7; D gene ambiguous. Trimming took off 2 bases at V and 5 bases at J, with 10 bases between the two ends. The CDR3 spans 13 residues. The germline gives CDR1 SGHAT, CDR2 FQNNGV. CDR3 region: CASSLYGSHEQYF. The CDR3 nucleotides read TGTGCCAGCAGCTTATATGGCAGCCACGAGCAGTACTTC.

On this clone: The same CDR3 arises from other DNA sequences in this sample as well. The chain is built from TRBV27 and TRBJ1-4; TRBD1 is a possible D gene (6 bases). V dropped 3 bases and J dropped 3 bases, with 8 bases sitting between them. Germline assignment: CDR1 MNHEY and CDR2 SMNVEV (reference sequence). There are 14 residues in the CDR3. As DNA, the CDR3 is TGTGCCAGCAGTTTGACAGGTCCTAATGAAAAACTGTTTTTT. It encodes CASSLTGPNEKLFF.

The rearrangement uses TRBV28 and TRBJ2-7; 10 positions match TRBD1. CDR1 is MDHEN and CDR2 is SYDVKM in the germline V gene. The V gene end was trimmed by 5 bases and the J gene end by 9 bases; junction bases not matched to a gene: 16. CDR3 length: 16 amino acids. The CDR3: CASSGYRDRGLGGQYF. In nucleotides, the CDR3 is TGTGCCAGCAGTGGATACCGGGACAGGGGTTTGGGTGGGCAGTACTTC.

This chain joins TRBV6-5 and TRBJ1-2, with D possibly TRBD1 on 6 matching bases. Trimming removed 1 base at V and 6 bases at J, with 18 bases between. Germline CDR1 reads MNHEY; CDR2 reads SVGAGI. The CDR3 is 16 residues long. CDR3 in amino acids: CASSYWTSAGADGYTF. CDR3 nucleotide sequence: TGTGCCAGCAGTTACTGGACCTCAGCGGGGGCTGATGGCTACACCTTC.

The V gene is TRBV16, the J gene TRBJ2-7; TRBD2 aligns across 7 bases. CDR3 length: 15 amino acids. Germline trimming cut 0 bases from V and 2 bases from J; bases unmatched to any gene: 4. Germline values: CDR1 KGHSY, CDR2 FQNENV. CDR3 sequence reads: CASSQSGLAAYEQYF. CDR3 in DNA: TGTGCCAGCAGCCAATCGGGGCTAGCGGCCTACGAGCAGTACTTC.

As to this clone: A single base separates this from a much larger clone, so it may be a read error. This chain links TRBV5-5 with TRBJ2-1, with D uncertain. V was trimmed by 4 bases and J by 3 bases, leaving 5 bases between them. CDR1 SGHKS and CDR2 YYEKEE come from the germline V gene (reference sequence). The CDR3 has 12 residues. In nucleotides, the CDR3 is TGTGCCAGCAGCCCCGACTACAATGAGCAGTTCTTC. Amino acids: CASSPDYNEQFF.

The chain couples TRBV5-1 to TRBJ2-4, with 10 bases aligning to TRBD2. Germline CDR1 reads SGHRS; CDR2 reads YFSETQ. The CDR3 loop spans 20 amino acids. Trimming removed 1 base from V and 1 base from J; junction bases left unmatched: 14. The CDR3 reads CASSLQDLSGRPGAKNIQYF. The CDR3 DNA reads TGCGCCAGCAGCTTGCAGGACCTTAGCGGGAGGCCGGGGGCCAAAAACATTCAGTACTTC.

V is TRBV7-6 and J is TRBJ1-1, with 8 bases matching TRBD1. Germline CDR1 SGHVS, CDR2 FNYEAQ. Trimming took 4 bases from V and 2 from J; bases not matched to a gene: 9. CDR3 size: 16 residues. CDR3 protein: CASSSGQVFLNTEAFF. The CDR3 coding sequence is TGTGCCAGCAGCTCGGGACAGGTTTTTCTCAACACTGAAGCTTTCTTT.

Remarks on this clone: Other DNA variants within this sample encode the same CDR3. This sequence joins TRBV28 and TRBJ2-7; 9 bases align to TRBD1. Losses at the gene ends were 6 bases for V and 2 bases for J; bases not matched to a gene: 8. Germline values: CDR1 MDHEN, CDR2 SYDVKM. This CDR3 contains 15 residues. The CDR3 here is CASSLGTGNTYEQYF. CDR3 sequence (DNA): TGTGCCAGCAGCCTGGGGACAGGGAATACCTACGAGCAGTACTTC. Together with reference TRBV28 and TRBJ2-7, the CDR3 gives the full variable domain: DVKVTQSSRYLVKRTGEKVFLECVQDMDHENMFWYRQDPGLGLRLIYFSYDVKMKEKGDIPEGYSVSREKKERFSLILESASTNQTSMYLCASSLGTGNTYEQYFGPGTRLTVT.

The chain links TRBV28 to TRBJ2-3; no reliable D call. V was pared by 3 bases and J by 0 bases, with 10 bases between. Germline V lookup: CDR1 MDHEN, CDR2 SYDVKM. CDR3 length: 15 amino acids. The CDR3 reads CASSFRWKSTDTQYF. The CDR3 DNA reads TGTGCCAGCAGTTTCAGATGGAAAAGCACAGATACGCAGTATTTT. The entire variable domain, with the rest obtained from reference TRBV28 and TRBJ2-3, is as follows: DVKVTQSSRYLVKRTGEKVFLECVQDMDHENMFWYRQDPGLGLRLIYFSYDVKMKEKGDIPEGYSVSREKKERFSLILESASTNQTSMYLCASSFRWKSTDTQYFGPGTRLTVL.

This rearrangement joins TRBV29-1 to TRBJ1-2, with D perhaps matching TRBD1 (5 bases). Germline V gene data show CDR1 as SQVTM and CDR2 as ANQGSEA. V lost 3 bases and J lost 4, with 12 bases in between. The CDR3 contains 13 residues. CDR3 residues: CSVERSDSYGYTF. For the CDR3, the DNA is TGCAGCGTTGAGAGGTCCGACAGCTATGGCTACACCTTC.

CDR3 sequence: CASSVLPRTGDDTGELFF. In DNA form, the CDR3 reads TGTGCCAGCAGCGTCTTACCAAGGACAGGGGACGACACCGGGGAGCTGTTTTTT. The chain has TRBV9 and TRBJ2-2, with 9 nucleotides matching TRBD1. V gave up 2 bases and J gave up 3 bases; unmatched junction bases: 11. The germline CDR1 and CDR2 sequences are SGDLS and YYNGEE. The CDR3 has 18 residues.

This chain connects TRBV27 to TRBJ2-7; TRBD1 aligns across 8 bases. The ends lost 5 bases at V and 2 bases at J; junction bases unmatched: 5. The CDR3 contains 14 residues. CDR1 and CDR2 (germline): MNHEY, SMNVEV (reference sequence). The CDR3: CASSNRDRPYEQYF. In DNA form, the CDR3 reads TGTGCCAGCAGTAACCGGGACAGGCCCTACGAGCAGTACTTC.

This sequence joins TRBV7-9 and TRBJ2-3, with 8 bases lining up with TRBD2. CDR1 SEHNR and CDR2 FQNEAQ come from the germline V gene (reference sequence). This CDR3 contains 16 residues. The trim removed 4 bases at V and 1 base at J, leaving 7 bases unmatched. CDR3 bases: TGTGCCAGCAGCTCAGCGGGAGTGTGGGGCACAGATACGCAGTATTTT. The encoded protein is CASSSAGVWGTDTQYF. Full variable domain (outside the CDR3, taken from reference TRBV7-9 and TRBJ2-3): DTGVSQNPRHKITKRGQNVTFRCDPISEHNRLYWYRQTLGQGPEFLTYFQNEAQLEKSRLLSDRFSAERPKGSFSTLEIQRTEQGDSAMYLCASSSAGVWGTDTQYFGPGTRLTVL.

The genes are TRBV14 and TRBJ2-5; no firm D call. The length of the CDR3 is 13 residues. The germline gives CDR1 SGHDN, CDR2 FVKESK. The V end lost 4 bases, the J end lost 6 bases, and 12 bases lay between the germline ends. CDR3 sequence (DNA): TGTGCCAGCAGCCCGGGCCCGGGTAAGACCCAGTACTTC. It encodes CASSPGPGKTQYF. The variable domain in full, with the rest retrieved from reference TRBV14 and TRBJ2-5, is EAGVTQFPSHSVIEKGQTVTLRCDPISGHDNLYWYRRVMGKEIKFLLHFVKESKQDESGMPNNRFLAERTGGTYSTLKVQPAELEDSGVYFCASSPGPGKTQYFGPGTRLLVL.

The gene calls are TRBV6-4 and TRBJ2-3; possible D gene TRBD1, 5 bases. This CDR3 region has 12 residues. Germline values: CDR1 MRHNA, CDR2 SNTAGT. V was cut by 11 bases and J by 5 bases, with 14 bases left in between. The CDR3 protein is CARRTGLDTQYF. The DNA for the CDR3 is TGTGCCCGACGAACAGGTTTAGATACGCAGTATTTT.

The chain uses TRBV28 and TRBJ1-2; TRBD1 agrees at 7 bases. The CDR3 loop spans 13 amino acids. Germline-derived CDR1 and CDR2 are MDHEN and SYDVKM. V was pared by 4 bases and J by 10 bases, with 9 bases of the junction left unmatched. The CDR3 nucleotides are TGTGCCAGCAGTTCGCCGCAGGGGGAGGACTACACCTTC. Translation gives CASSSPQGEDYTF.

This sequence joins TRBV6-5 and TRBJ1-5; 9 bases match TRBD1. The CDR3 consists of 15 residues. CDR1 and CDR2 (germline): MNHEY, SVGAGI. V gave up 6 bases and J gave up 7 bases; unmatched junction bases: 10. This CDR3 reads CASSPDRGAPQPQHF. The CDR3 nucleotides are TGTGCCAGCAGCCCGGACAGGGGAGCCCCCCAGCCCCAGCATTTT.

The chain combines TRBV4-1 with TRBJ1-2; D is perhaps TRBD1 (5 bases). The V and J ends lost 4 bases and 4 bases respectively, with 13 bases between them. The CDR3 is made up of 14 amino acids. The V gene's germline CDR1 is MGHRA and CDR2 YSYEKL. CDR3 residues: CASSPFGGVYGYTF. The DNA of the CDR3 is TGCGCCAGCAGCCCCTTTGGGGGAGTCTATGGCTACACCTTC.

This chain connects TRBV19 to TRBJ2-7; TRBD1 is a possible D gene (6 bases). Germline loops: CDR1 LNHDA, CDR2 SQIVND (reference sequence). CDR3 size: 13 residues. Trimming shortened V by 8 bases and J by 3 bases, and 14 bases separated the two germline ends. The CDR3 loop is CASAPGDNYEQYF. The CDR3 DNA reads as TGTGCCAGTGCTCCAGGGGATAACTACGAGCAGTACTTC.

In the case of this clone: Other DNA sequences in this sample translate to the same CDR3. This chain joins TRBV27 and TRBJ1-1; the D is unclear. This CDR3 is built from 12 residues. The V and J ends lost 3 bases and 6 bases respectively, with 8 bases between them. CDR1 is MNHEY and CDR2 is SMNVEV in the germline V gene (reference sequence). CDR3 sequence reads: CASSFLGAEAFF. Here the CDR3 DNA reads TGTGCCAGCAGTTTCTTAGGCGCTGAAGCTTTCTTT.

The chain is built from TRBV4-1 and TRBJ2-2, with 11 positions matching TRBD2. The junction had 7 bases not matched to a gene; V was cut back by 6 bases and J by 7 bases. Germline loops: CDR1 MGHRA, CDR2 YSYEKL. The CDR3 runs 15 residues. This CDR3 is CASSLMGLADGELFF. The CDR3 nucleotides are TGCGCCAGCAGTTTGATGGGACTAGCGGACGGGGAGCTGTTTTTT.

This clone was seen just once. The CDR3 bases are TGTGCCAGCAGTGAATCCTTGGCCAGGGGAGGCGAAAAACTGTTTTTT. Translated, it gives CASSESLARGGEKLFF. The chain joins TRBV2 to TRBJ1-4, with D possibly TRBD1 on 6 matching bases. CDR3 length equals 16 residues. Trimming took off 2 bases at V and 8 bases at J, with 18 bases between the two ends. CDR1 is SNHLY, CDR2 FYNNEI, per germline.

The rearrangement uses TRBV4-3 and TRBJ1-5; a possible D gene is TRBD1 (5 bases). V was clipped by 0 bases and J by 0 bases, with 9 bases between them. The germline gives CDR1 LGHNA, CDR2 YSLEER. The CDR3 has 16 residues. CDR3 sequence reads: CASSQDRQSSNQPQHF. The CDR3 nucleotides read TGCGCCAGCAGCCAAGATAGACAGAGTAGCAATCAGCCCCAGCATTTT.